The 26 T cell receptor beta chains below come from one sample, sequenced in a study of T cells in Graves' hyperthyroidism and ophthalmopathy. RNA transcripts were the template for amplifying TCR beta CDR3 regions. The TCR CDR3 first-round RT-PCR relied on the HTBI primer set. One entry per CDR3 protein, called by TCRdb with MiXCR from the multiplex PCR reads. The table includes about 500,000 distinct CDR3 sequences, about 16% detected once. Specimen: blood. The receptors shown here come from a woman in her twenties or thirties with Graves' ophthalmopathy.

This clonotype was recorded many times. The rearrangement joins TRBV28 to TRBJ1-6; no definite D call. The germline CDR1 and CDR2 sequences are MDHEN and SYDVKM. The CDR3 runs 13 residues. Trimming removed 2 bases from V and 7 bases from J, with 6 bases in between. CDR3 DNA sequence: TGTGCCAGCAGTTTACTCCGAAATTCACCCCTCCACTTT. Its translation is CASSLLRNSPLHF.

There are many counts of this clonotype. The chain employs TRBV11-1 and TRBJ2-7, with D tentatively TRBD1 (5 bases). The CDR3 totals 13 residues. Germline values: CDR1 SGHAT, CDR2 FQDESV (reference sequence). V shed 2 bases and J shed 2 bases, with 7 bases lying between them. This CDR3 is CASSLRQTYEQYF. The CDR3 region has the DNA TGTGCCAGCAGCTTACGACAGACCTACGAGCAGTACTTC.

This clonotype was found many times. This chain connects TRBV6-1 to TRBJ2-3; D unresolved. V was clipped by 5 bases and J by 6 bases, with 6 bases between them. The CDR3 consists of 11 residues. Germline CDR1 and CDR2: MNHNS and SASEGT. The CDR3 nucleotides are TGTGCCAGCAGTTCCCAGGATACGCAGTATTTT. It is translated as CASSSQDTQYF.

This clonotype showed up just a few times. Just one base apart from a much larger clone, this may be a read error. No conserved phenylalanine or tryptophan is present at the end of the CDR3, so a read error is the likely explanation. The CDR3 bases are TGTGCCAGCAGCCCCCCGGGGGAGTCCTACGAGCAGTACCTC. Its protein is CASSPPGESYEQYL. J is TRBJ2-7 and V is TRBV7-9; D might be TRBD2 (6 bases). CDR1 is SEHNR, CDR2 FQNEAQ, per germline (reference sequence). The CDR3 runs to 14 residues. The V end lost 5 bases, the J end lost 1 base, and 12 bases lay between the germline ends.

The table lists this clonotype with many counts. The V and J genes are TRBV28 and TRBJ1-5; 8 nucleotides agree with TRBD1. Germline V gives CDR1 MDHEN, CDR2 SYDVKM. J lost 7 bases, V lost 6 bases, and 5 bases had no gene match. The CDR3 is made up of 13 amino acids. The CDR3 sequence: CASSGTGVQPQHF. The CDR3 bases are TGTGCCAGCAGCGGGACAGGTGTCCAGCCCCAGCATTTT.

This clonotype was detected many times. V is TRBV30 and J is TRBJ1-1; 8 bases match TRBD1. In germline, CDR1 is GTSNPN, CDR2 SVGIG (reference sequence). This CDR3 is built from 14 residues. With 5 bases clipped from V and 3 bases from J, the junction kept 8 bases outside the gene matches. For the CDR3, the DNA is TGTGCCTGGGAGACGGAGGACAGGGACACTGAAGCTTTCTTT. This sequence encodes CAWETEDRDTEAFF. The whole variable domain, remainder taken from reference TRBV30 and TRBJ1-1, is SQTIHQWPATLVQPVGSPLSLECTVEGTSNPNLYWYRQAAGRGLQLLFYSVGIGQISSEVPQNLSASRPQDRQFILSSKKLLLSDSGFYLCAWETEDRDTEAFFGQGTRLTVV.

This clonotype was detected many times. The V call is TRBV27, the J call TRBJ2-4; D ambiguous. In germline, CDR1 is MNHEY, CDR2 SMNVEV (reference sequence). This CDR3 has 13 residues. Trimming took off 6 bases at V and 3 bases at J, with 9 bases between the two ends. In nucleotides, the CDR3 is TGTGCCAGCAGGGGCCCACTCAAAAACATTCAGTACTTC. Translating gives CASRGPLKNIQYF.

The gene calls are TRBV19 and TRBJ2-1, with D unresolved. Germline V gene sequence: CDR1 LNHDA, CDR2 SQIVND (reference sequence). The CDR3 is 14 residues long. Trimming left V 2 bases short and J 3 bases short, with 8 bases between. In nucleotides, the CDR3 is TGTGCCAGTAGTATAATGAACCGCTACAATGAGCAGTTCTTC. Translation gives CASSIMNRYNEQFF.

This clonotype showed up just once. V usage is TRBV10-3 and J usage is TRBJ2-7; the match to TRBD2 covers 10 bases. Germline V CDR1 and CDR2: ENHRY, SYGVKD. This CDR3 spans 17 amino acids. V was pared by 9 bases and J by 2 bases, with 16 bases of the junction left unmatched. In DNA, the CDR3 is TGTGCCATTGCCATCCGGACTAGCGGTTTGAAACCCTACGAGCAGTACTTC. Its translation: CAIAIRTSGLKPYEQYF.

This clonotype was detected a few times. This chain uses TRBV6-2 or TRBV6-3 with TRBJ1-1; 8 bases fit TRBD1. V was clipped by 7 bases and J by 11 bases; unmatched bases: 6. Germline lookup yields CDR1 MNHEY and CDR2 SVGEGT. The CDR3 has 11 amino acids. The CDR3 DNA is TGTGCCAGCAACGGACAGGGCGGGGCTTTCTTT. Its translation is CASNGQGGAFF.

The rearrangement uses TRBV11-2 and TRBJ2-7; weak D call: TRBD2 (6 bases). The CDR3 totals 19 residues. Germline V lookup: CDR1 SGHAT, CDR2 FQNNGV. Trimming removed 6 bases at V and 2 bases at J, with 29 bases between. This CDR3 reads CASSYSLAGGVLPTYEQYF. CDR3 in DNA: TGTGCCAGCAGTTATTCTCTGGCCGGCGGGGTCCTTCCTACCTACGAGCAGTACTTC.

This clonotype appeared many times. The rearrangement uses TRBV28 and TRBJ1-2; 7 bases are shared with TRBD1. The CDR3 sequence is 15 residues long. The germline V gene has CDR1 MDHEN and CDR2 SYDVKM. V shed 3 bases, J shed 2 bases, and the junction held 6 bases outside the gene matches. CDR3 protein: CASSFNDRVNYGYTF. In nucleotides, the CDR3 is TGTGCCAGCAGTTTCAACGACAGGGTGAACTATGGCTACACCTTC.

The V and J genes are TRBV4-1 and TRBJ1-1; 8 nucleotides agree with TRBD1. The germline V gene encodes CDR1 MGHRA and CDR2 YSYEKL. CDR3 length: 14 residues. Unmatched junction bases numbered 5, after V lost 3 bases and J lost 5 bases. CDR3 bases: TGCGCCAGCAGCCAGACACAGGGGGGAACTGAAGCTTTCTTT. Residues: CASSQTQGGTEAFF.

This clonotype was counted many times. The chain joins TRBV20-1 to TRBJ2-3; 13 positions agree with TRBD2. The V segment lost 6 bases and the J segment 4 bases; nucleotides outside the gene matches: 7. The germline gives CDR1 DFQATT, CDR2 SNEGSKA (reference sequence). This CDR3 is built from 15 residues. The CDR3 spells CSAGGLAGMSDTQYF. The CDR3 nucleotides are TGCAGTGCGGGGGGACTAGCGGGAATGTCAGATACGCAGTATTTT.

This sequence joins TRBV20-1 and TRBJ2-7, with 9 bases lining up with TRBD1. The CDR3 runs to 15 residues. CDR1 is DFQATT and CDR2 is SNEGSKA in the germline V gene (reference sequence). V lost 0 bases and J lost 5; bases outside the gene matches: 8. The CDR3 coding sequence is TGCAGTGCTAGAGATCCGGGACAGGGACCGAACGAGCAGTACTTC. The encoded protein is CSARDPGQGPNEQYF.

There are a few counts of this clonotype. The chain employs TRBV6-2 or TRBV6-3 and TRBJ2-6, with D unclear. V dropped 7 bases and J dropped 0 bases, with 16 bases sitting between them. CDR1 is MNHEY, CDR2 SVGEGT, per germline. This CDR3 is built from 17 residues. For the CDR3, the DNA is TGTGCCAGCATAACAGATGGGGTGGTCTCTGGGGCCAACGTCCTGACTTTC. Its protein product is CASITDGVVSGANVLTF.

This clonotype was seen a handful of times. V gene TRBV20-1 combines with J gene TRBJ2-1, with D perhaps matching TRBD1 (5 bases). V was cut by 1 base and J by 0 bases, with 13 bases left in between. Looked up from germline, CDR1 is DFQATT and CDR2 is SNEGSKA (reference sequence). CDR3 length: 16 residues. The CDR3 protein is CSARALDMSSYNEQFF. The CDR3 DNA sequence: TGCAGTGCTAGAGCCCTGGACATGAGCTCCTACAATGAGCAGTTCTTC.

This clonotype was counted many times. V is TRBV3-1 and J is TRBJ1-2; 7 nucleotides align to TRBD1. Germline CDR1 LGHDT, CDR2 YNNKEL (reference sequence). The junction had 4 bases not matched to a gene; V was cut back by 1 base and J by 8 bases. The CDR3 length is 13 residues. In DNA form, the CDR3 reads TGTGCCAGCAGCCAAGGACAGGGAAGCGGCTACACCTTC. It yields the protein CASSQGQGSGYTF.

The chain joins TRBV6-5 to TRBJ2-7; 15 bases are shared with TRBD2. There are 17 residues in the CDR3. Germline CDR1 and CDR2: MNHEY and SVGAGI. The J segment lost 2 bases and the V segment lost 4 bases, leaving 6 bases of the junction unmatched. The CDR3 loop is CASSFPGLAGGAYEQYF. The CDR3 DNA reads as TGTGCCAGCAGTTTCCCGGGACTAGCGGGAGGAGCCTACGAGCAGTACTTC.

This clonotype came up many times. J is TRBJ2-3 and V is TRBV5-5; tentatively, D is TRBD1 (5 bases). CDR1 and CDR2 from the germline V gene are SGHKS and YYEKEE (reference sequence). V was clipped by 1 base and J by 2 bases, with 14 bases between them. The CDR3 is 16 amino acids. DNA for the CDR3: TGTGCCAGCAGCTTGAGGACACGAATATACACAGATACGCAGTATTTT. It encodes CASSLRTRIYTDTQYF.

This clonotype was observed many times. The V and J genes are TRBV6-6 and TRBJ2-5; a weak D match, TRBD1 (5 bases). Germline CDR1 MNHNY, CDR2 SVGAGI (reference sequence). V shed 2 bases and J shed 6 bases, with 16 bases lying between them. This CDR3 is built from 15 residues. The CDR3 DNA sequence: TGTGCCAGCAGTTACATTGTTGGGGCAGGGAAGACCCAGTACTTC. Protein: CASSYIVGAGKTQYF.

As to this clonotype: This may be a read error, as it is one base from a much larger clone. The gene calls are TRBV6-1 and TRBJ2-7; D may be TRBD1 (5 bases). This CDR3 is built from 15 residues. Germline V gives CDR1 MNHNS, CDR2 SASEGT. V lost 7 bases and J 0 bases, leaving 16 bases between the germline ends. The CDR3 sequence is CASTPQGDSSYEQYF. The CDR3 DNA is TGTGCCAGCACCCCTCAAGGAGACAGCTCCTACGAGCAGTACTTC.

This clonotype occurred many times. V gene TRBV29-1 combines with J gene TRBJ2-3; TRBD1 agrees at 11 bases. V shed 8 bases and J 5 bases; nucleotides not matched to a gene: 6. This CDR3 has 13 residues. The germline V gene encodes CDR1 SQVTM and CDR2 ANQGSEA. As DNA, the CDR3 is TGCAGCTTAGGACAGGGGGCAGAAGATACGCAGTATTTT. This gives the protein CSLGQGAEDTQYF.

V is TRBV4-3 and J is TRBJ2-2; D could derive from TRBD1 or TRBD2 (6 bases each). Germline V gives CDR1 LGHNA, CDR2 YSLEER. This CDR3 has 17 residues. Trimming shortened V by 0 bases and J by 7 bases, and 18 bases separated the two germline ends. CDR3 sequence reads: CASSQDAARRGIGELFF. The CDR3, as DNA: TGCGCCAGCAGCCAAGATGCGGCGAGGAGGGGGATCGGGGAGCTGTTTTTT.

This clonotype showed up many times. The chain couples TRBV30 to TRBJ1-1, with D unclear. Germline assignment: CDR1 GTSNPN and CDR2 SVGIG (reference sequence). The germline V and J ends were trimmed by 1 base and 3 bases, with 15 bases remaining between them. This CDR3 comprises 15 residues. The CDR3 reads CAWSGGRGWYTEAFF. Here the CDR3 DNA reads TGTGCCTGGAGTGGCGGAAGAGGGTGGTACACTGAAGCTTTCTTT. The full variable domain, with the rest looked up from reference TRBV30 and TRBJ1-1, is SQTIHQWPATLVQPVGSPLSLECTVEGTSNPNLYWYRQAAGRGLQLLFYSVGIGQISSEVPQNLSASRPQDRQFILSSKKLLLSDSGFYLCAWSGGRGWYTEAFFGQGTRLTVV.

The chain couples TRBV7-9 to TRBJ1-6, with 7 bases fitting TRBD1. The CDR3 totals 17 residues. V was clipped by 6 bases and J by 11 bases; unmatched bases: 19. Germline V CDR1 and CDR2: SEHNR, FQNEAQ (reference sequence). CDR3 in DNA: TGTGCCAGCAGTTTTCTTCGGGACAGAAACAAAGTGGCACCCCTCCACTTT. This translates into CASSFLRDRNKVAPLHF.